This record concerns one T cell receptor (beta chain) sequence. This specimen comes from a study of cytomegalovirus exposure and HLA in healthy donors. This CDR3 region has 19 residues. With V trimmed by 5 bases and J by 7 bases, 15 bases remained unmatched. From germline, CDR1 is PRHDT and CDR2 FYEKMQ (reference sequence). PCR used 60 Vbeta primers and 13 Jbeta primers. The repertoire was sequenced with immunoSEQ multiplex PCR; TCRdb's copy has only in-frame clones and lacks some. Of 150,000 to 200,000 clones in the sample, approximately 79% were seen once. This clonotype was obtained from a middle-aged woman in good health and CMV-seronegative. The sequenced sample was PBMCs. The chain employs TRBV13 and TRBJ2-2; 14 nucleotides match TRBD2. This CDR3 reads CASSRLRRLAGGQGGELFF. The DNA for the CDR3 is TGTGCCAGCAGCCGCCTCAGAAGACTAGCGGGGGGGCAAGGCGGGGAGCTGTTTTTT.